Detailed here is one T cell receptor beta chain. The sample originates from a study of blood T cell repertoires in COVID-19. Germline lookup yields CDR1 SGHRS and CDR2 YFSETQ. The CDR3 spans 16 residues. V lost 0 bases, J lost 7 bases, and 19 bases lay in between. Cohorts were determined from participant-reported clinical history. The repertoire was sequenced with immunoSEQ multiplex PCR; TCRdb's copy has only in-frame clones and lacks some. The sample lists about 440,000 clones; approximately 90% were seen once. The clonotype originates from a woman between 18 and 29 years old with acute COVID-19. The sample taken for sequencing was PBMCs or T cells enriched from blood (not recorded which). V and J are TRBV5-1 and TRBJ2-5; D call uncertain. The CDR3 DNA reads TGCGCCAGCAGCTTGGTCCCTGGAAGCGTAAGAGGGACCCAGTACTTC. Translated: CASSLVPGSVRGTQYF.